A single sample is the source of the 30 T cell receptor beta chains below, sequenced in a study of blood T cell repertoires in COVID-19. The assay was immunoSEQ multiplex PCR, and TCRdb's table has in-frame clones only and misses some. This table has a few hundred thousand clones, around 90% appearing once. The sample consisted of peripheral blood. The origin of the receptors is a woman aged 45-65 years who had recovered from COVID-19.

This clone occurred once. V gene TRBV28 combines with J gene TRBJ1-2, with TRBD1 identical over 7 bases. Per the germline V gene, CDR1 is MDHEN and CDR2 is SYDVKM. The V segment lost 3 bases and the J segment 6 bases; nucleotides outside the gene matches: 13. The CDR3 has 16 residues. The CDR3 region is CASSFSRTRGRDGYTF. CDR3 DNA: TGTGCCAGCAGTTTTTCCCGGACAAGGGGGCGTGATGGCTACACCTTC.

V and J are TRBV9 and TRBJ2-2; no clear D. Germline V gives CDR1 SGDLS, CDR2 YYNGEE. The CDR3 covers 15 residues. Trimming removed 0 bases from V and 2 bases from J, with 8 bases in between. In DNA form, the CDR3 reads TGTGCCAGCAGCGTAGTGGCCCTTAACACCGGGGAGCTGTTTTTT. This sequence encodes CASSVVALNTGELFF.

CDR3 in DNA: TGCAGTGCCCAAAAGGGAGGTGAGCAGTTCTTC. This gives the protein CSAQKGGEQFF. The rearrangement uses TRBV20-1 and TRBJ2-1; possible D gene TRBD2, 6 bases. Trimming removed 6 bases from V and 9 bases from J, with 12 bases in between. CDR1 and CDR2 from the germline V gene are DFQATT and SNEGSKA (reference sequence). The CDR3 sequence is 11 residues long.

This clone was seen only once. The J gene is TRBJ1-2, the V gene TRBV28; D is unclear. V shed 3 bases and J shed 6 bases, with 14 bases lying between them. CDR1 and CDR2 (germline): MDHEN, SYDVKM. CDR3 size: 14 residues. CDR3 in DNA: TGTGCCAGCAGTTTGTCGGGCGGGGTAAATGGCTACACCTTC. Translation: CASSLSGGVNGYTF.

The rearrangement joins TRBV6-5 to TRBJ1-5; D might be TRBD1 (6 bases). V was shortened by 7 bases and J by 2 bases, with 15 bases between the two germline ends. The germline gives CDR1 MNHEY, CDR2 SVGAGI. The CDR3 has 15 residues. The CDR3 region has the DNA TGTGCCAGCACCCGGGACAACTCAGGCAATCAGCCCCAGCATTTT. It is translated as CASTRDNSGNQPQHF.

The chain joins TRBV5-1 to TRBJ1-5, with TRBD1 matching 8 bases. There are 14 residues in the CDR3. Germline values: CDR1 SGHRS, CDR2 YFSETQ. V lost 4 bases, J lost 4 bases, and 4 bases stayed unmatched. The CDR3, as DNA: TGCGCCAGCAGCGTCGGACAGGGTAATCAGCCCCAGCATTTT. Amino acids: CASSVGQGNQPQHF.

This clone showed up just once. The gene calls are TRBV12-3 or TRBV12-4 and TRBJ1-2; 7 positions agree with TRBD1. The CDR3 runs to 13 residues. J gave up 8 bases and V 2 bases, and 5 bases lay outside the gene matches. This CDR3 reads CASSLFRGLGYTF. The DNA of the CDR3 is TGTGCCAGCAGTTTATTCAGGGGGTTGGGCTACACCTTC.

The chain carries TRBV5-1 and TRBJ1-2, with a possible D match to TRBD1 (5 bases). Trimming left V 4 bases short and J 0 bases short, with 13 bases between. CDR1 SGHRS and CDR2 YFSETQ come from the germline V gene. CDR3 length: 15 residues. CDR3 DNA sequence: TGCGCCAGCAGCCTGATGCAGGGCGCTAACTATGGCTACACCTTC. Amino acid sequence: CASSLMQGANYGYTF.

This chain uses TRBV6-5 with TRBJ2-4, with D uncertain. Trimming took off 10 bases at V and 6 bases at J, with 16 bases between the two ends. This CDR3 has 13 amino acids. Germline CDR1 reads MNHEY; CDR2 reads SVGAGI. The CDR3 coding sequence is TGTGCCACCCGACCTTTCCCGGGAAACATTCAGTACTTC. It codes for CATRPFPGNIQYF.

The chain carries TRBV10-3 and TRBJ2-7; D remains unclear. This CDR3 has 12 amino acids. Germline V lookup: CDR1 ENHRY, CDR2 SYGVKD. Between the trimmed V and J ends, which lost 2 bases and 3 bases, there was a span of 5 bases. CDR3 protein: CAISEEFYEQYF. The CDR3 coding sequence is TGTGCCATCAGTGAGGAGTTCTACGAGCAGTACTTC.

V usage is TRBV5-4 and J usage is TRBJ1-6; the D is unclear. V lost 1 base and J 0 bases, leaving 17 bases between the germline ends. The CDR3 contains 19 residues. The V gene's germline CDR1 is SGHNT and CDR2 YYREEE (reference sequence). In nucleotides, the CDR3 is TGTGCCAGCAGCTTGAGTTCTCCCCTTCGGGGCTCCTATAATTCACCCCTCCACTTT. Its protein is CASSLSSPLRGSYNSPLHF. Filled out from reference TRBV5-4 and TRBJ1-6, the complete variable domain reads ETGVTQSPTHLIKTRGQQVTLRCSSQSGHNTVSWYQQALGQGPQFIFQYYREEENGRGNFPPRFSGLQFPNYSSELNVNALELDDSALYLCASSLSSPLRGSYNSPLHFGNGTRLTVT.

This clone was counted a single time. V is TRBV29-1 and J is TRBJ2-3, with 10 bases lining up with TRBD1. The CDR3 spans 16 residues. Germline V lookup: CDR1 SQVTM, CDR2 ANQGSEA. V was clipped by 6 bases and J by 1 base; unmatched bases: 10. The CDR3 nucleotides are TGCAGCGTCGAACGACCCGGGACAGGGGGCACAGATACGCAGTATTTT. It translates to CSVERPGTGGTDTQYF.

The rearrangement joins TRBV11-2 to TRBJ1-1, with 12 bases aligning to TRBD1. The CDR3 spans 18 residues. Germline CDR1 reads SGHAT; CDR2 reads FQNNGV. The junction had 15 bases not matched to a gene; V was cut back by 1 base and J by 9 bases. The CDR3 nucleotides read TGTGCCAGCAGCTTAGGTCCGGGACAGGGGGCTGGGGGGACTAAAGCTTTCTTT. Translation: CASSLGPGQGAGGTKAFF.

This chain uses TRBV7-2 with TRBJ2-7, with 10 bases lining up with TRBD2. Germline CDR1 SGHTA, CDR2 FQGNSA. This CDR3 contains 18 residues. J gave up 3 bases and V 2 bases, and 13 bases lay outside the gene matches. CDR3 in DNA: TGTGCCAGCAGCTTATCGGTAGCGGGAGGCCTTGCCTACTACGAGCAGTACTTC. Encoded protein: CASSLSVAGGLAYYEQYF. The whole variable domain, filled in from reference TRBV7-2 and TRBJ2-7, reads GAGVSQSPSNKVTEKGKDVELRCDPISGHTALYWYRQSLGQGLEFLIYFQGNSAPDKSGLPSDRFSAERTGGSVSTLTIQRTQQEDSAVYLCASSLSVAGGLAYYEQYFGPGTRLTVT.

The genes are TRBV3-1 (or the pseudogene TRBV3-2) and TRBJ1-4; TRBD1 matches at 8 bases. In germline, CDR1 is LGHDT, CDR2 YNNKEL (reference sequence). The CDR3 is 15 amino acids. The ends lost 2 bases at V and 5 bases at J; junction bases unmatched: 4. CDR3 coding DNA: TGTGCCAGCAGCCAAAGGACAGGGATCAATGAAAAACTGTTTTTT. It yields the protein CASSQRTGINEKLFF.

The rearrangement uses TRBV6-5 and TRBJ1-2; tentative D call: TRBD1 (5 bases). V lost 11 bases and J lost 4, with 17 bases in between. Germline V gives CDR1 MNHEY, CDR2 SVGAGI. The CDR3 spans 13 residues. The CDR3 loop reads CASSGGVSYGYTF. In DNA, the CDR3 is TGTGCCTCCTCGGGGGGGGTTTCCTATGGCTACACCTTC.

The genes are TRBV7-2 and TRBJ2-7, with D possibly matching TRBD1 (6 bases). V was cut by 5 bases and J by 3 bases, with 14 bases left in between. The germline V gene encodes CDR1 SGHTA and CDR2 FQGNSA. The length of the CDR3 is 14 residues. The CDR3 protein is CASSLTGNLYEQYF. The DNA of the CDR3 is TGTGCCAGCAGCCTGACAGGTAATCTCTACGAGCAGTACTTC. The variable domain in full, completed from reference TRBV7-2 and TRBJ2-7, reads GAGVSQSPSNKVTEKGKDVELRCDPISGHTALYWYRQSLGQGLEFLIYFQGNSAPDKSGLPSDRFSAERTGGSVSTLTIQRTQQEDSAVYLCASSLTGNLYEQYFGPGTRLTVT.

The J gene is TRBJ2-6, the V gene TRBV19, with D possibly TRBD1 on 5 matching bases. The CDR3 is made up of 15 amino acids. The V gene lost 4 bases and the J gene lost 4 bases, with 11 bases spanning the gap. Germline CDR1 reads LNHDA; CDR2 reads SQIVND (reference sequence). The CDR3 nucleotides are TGTGCCAGTAGTACAGGGAACTCCGGGGCCAACGTCCTGACTTTC. Translating it yields CASSTGNSGANVLTF.

The chain couples TRBV19 to TRBJ2-3; 8 positions agree with TRBD1. V shed 5 bases, J shed 3 bases, and the junction held 10 bases outside the gene matches. Germline assignment: CDR1 LNHDA and CDR2 SQIVND (reference sequence). This CDR3 contains 16 residues. CDR3 sequence reads: CASSLPRDRWTDTQYF. The CDR3 nucleotides are TGTGCCAGTAGTCTCCCCCGGGACAGGTGGACAGATACGCAGTATTTT. Complete variable domain (other parts from reference TRBV19 and TRBJ2-3): DGGITQSPKYLFRKEGQNVTLSCEQNLNHDAMYWYRQDPGQGLRLIYYSQIVNDFQKGDIAEGYSVSREKKESFPLTVTSAQKNPTAFYLCASSLPRDRWTDTQYFGPGTRLTVL.

The chain employs TRBV18 and TRBJ1-2; 7 bases fit TRBD1. V lost 4 bases to trimming and J lost 8 bases; unmatched junction nucleotides: 13. This CDR3 is 15 amino acids long. The germline V gene encodes CDR1 KGHSH and CDR2 LQKENI. Here the CDR3 reads CASSLQTGTISGYTF. CDR3 nucleotides: TGTGCCAGCTCACTCCAGACAGGGACCATAAGCGGCTACACCTTC.

The genes are TRBV20-1 and TRBJ2-1; 13 nucleotides match TRBD2. Germline assignment: CDR1 DFQATT and CDR2 SNEGSKA (reference sequence). CDR3 length equals 21 residues. The ends lost 3 bases at V and 0 bases at J; junction bases unmatched: 17. This CDR3 reads CSASGGLAGELWGSSYNEQFF. The CDR3, as DNA: TGCAGTGCTAGTGGAGGACTAGCGGGAGAGCTTTGGGGAAGCTCCTACAATGAGCAGTTCTTC.

This chain uses TRBV7-8 with TRBJ1-1, with D possibly matching TRBD1 (6 bases). This CDR3 has 12 amino acids. The V end was cut by 3 bases, the J end by 9 bases, with 11 bases between. The germline V gene has CDR1 SGHVS and CDR2 FQNEAQ. The DNA for the CDR3 is TGTGCCAGCAGCTTCGACCGGGACAAAGCTTTCTTT. It specifies CASSFDRDKAFF. The variable domain in full, completed from reference TRBV7-8 and TRBJ1-1, reads GAGVSQSPRYKVAKRGQDVALRCDPISGHVSLFWYQQALGQGPEFLTYFQNEAQLDKSGLPSDRFFAERPEGSVSTLKIQRTQQEDSAVYLCASSFDRDKAFFGQGTRLTVV.

V is TRBV6-6 and J is TRBJ2-5, with D uncertain. The CDR3 totals 11 residues. In germline, CDR1 is MNHNY, CDR2 SVGAGI (reference sequence). V lost 6 bases, J lost 2 bases, and 4 bases lay in between. In DNA, the CDR3 is TGTGCCAGCAGCCCGCAAGAGACCCAGTACTTC. It codes for CASSPQETQYF.

The chain uses TRBV29-1 and TRBJ2-1; the D gene is possibly TRBD2 (6 bases). CDR1 and CDR2 (germline): SQVTM, ANQGSEA. The CDR3 extends over 13 amino acids. V was shortened by 6 bases and J by 8 bases, with 17 bases between the two germline ends. The CDR3 nucleotides are TGCAGCGTGAGCGGGCTCCCCGGGGATGAGCAGTTCTTC. Translating it yields CSVSGLPGDEQFF.

This clone was detected once. The chain is built from TRBV10-3 and TRBJ1-1; TRBD1 is a possible D gene (5 bases). Germline V CDR1 and CDR2: ENHRY, SYGVKD. The CDR3 length is 14 residues. The V gene lost 2 bases and the J gene lost 4 bases, with 11 bases spanning the gap. DNA of the CDR3: TGTGCCATCAGTGAGGGTAGGGGAAGCACTGAAGCTTTCTTT. It is translated as CAISEGRGSTEAFF.

The chain is built from TRBV5-1 and TRBJ2-3; D unclear. Deletions cut 5 bases from V and 3 bases from J, with 7 bases between. The V gene's germline CDR1 is SGHRS and CDR2 YFSETQ. The CDR3 runs 12 residues. The CDR3 is CASRVETDTQYF. For the CDR3, the DNA is TGCGCCAGCAGAGTTGAGACAGATACGCAGTATTTT.

This chain joins TRBV7-9 and TRBJ2-5; perhaps TRBD2 as D (5 bases). The CDR3 runs to 14 residues. Between the trimmed V and J ends, which lost 8 bases and 0 bases, there was a span of 13 bases. The germline gives CDR1 SEHNR, CDR2 FQNEAQ (reference sequence). Here the CDR3 DNA reads TGTGCCAGCGGACTTCAGGAGTACCAAGAGACCCAGTACTTC. Protein product: CASGLQEYQETQYF.

The CDR3 protein is CASTTSGKSYNEQFF. The CDR3 DNA reads as TGCGCCAGCACGACTAGCGGGAAGTCTTACAATGAGCAGTTCTTC. J is TRBJ2-1 and V is TRBV5-1; 11 positions match TRBD2. From germline, CDR1 is SGHRS and CDR2 YFSETQ. The junction had 6 bases not matched to a gene; V was cut back by 6 bases and J by 4 bases. This CDR3 is built from 15 residues. The full variable domain, its missing parts supplied by reference TRBV5-1 and TRBJ2-1, is KAGVTQTPRYLIKTRGQQVTLSCSPISGHRSVSWYQQTPGQGLQFLFEYFSETQRNKGNFPGRFSGRQFSNSRSEMNVSTLELGDSALYLCASTTSGKSYNEQFFGPGTRLTVL.

V usage is TRBV6-5 and J usage is TRBJ1-5; D may be TRBD1 (5 bases). The germline V and J ends were trimmed by 6 bases and 0 bases, with 12 bases remaining between them. Germline V CDR1 and CDR2: MNHEY, SVGAGI. The CDR3 spans 15 residues. This chain's CDR3 is CASRMSGLSNQPQHF. The CDR3 nucleotides read TGTGCCAGCAGGATGTCAGGGCTTAGCAATCAGCCCCAGCATTTT.

This CDR3 reads CASSPQAVSPNYGYTF. In DNA form, the CDR3 reads TGTGCCAGCAGCCCCCAGGCCGTGAGCCCAAACTATGGCTACACCTTC. The chain employs TRBV3-1 (or the pseudogene TRBV3-2) and TRBJ1-2, with D unclear. This CDR3 contains 16 residues. CDR1 and CDR2 from the germline V gene are LGHDT and YNNKEL (reference sequence). The V gene lost 4 bases and the J gene lost 2 bases, with 17 bases spanning the gap.